This TCR beta chain was captured in a study of T cell responses to AZD1222 COVID-19 vaccine (dated by TCRdb to the early 2020s). At the level of the whole study: A total of about 230 trial participants underwent TCR sequencing, of whom 207 received two doses of AZD1222 and some 26 received two doses of the MenACWY control vaccine. Trial participants were enrolled into age subgroups of 18-55, 56-69 and 70-plus years, which contained about 150, 28 and 57 TCR-sequenced participants, respectively. Study-wide conclusions, independent of this receptor: Conclusions about previously exposed vaccinees were limited because only a handful of AZD1222 recipients were SARS-CoV-2 seropositive at baseline. Reportedly, close to half of the unique spike-specific TCRs recognized epitopes lying outside the regions that are mutated in the B.1.351 and B.1.1.7 variants. Because no day 14 peak-response samples were available, the repertoires could be characterized only after the peak T cell response. The 56-69-year group was small, and its depth increase did not reach significance, likely because of low power. Participants were mostly white British, with more females than males. The authors suggested clonal diversity may have been underestimated. A significant rise in spike-specific TCR breadth and depth was observed after two AZD1222 doses relative to day 0 and relative to MenACWY recipients. The whole spike protein was spanned by vaccine-associated CD4 TCRs, and dominant responses were seen in regions 160-218 and 743-854.

Taken with the paper, the label for time point translates to: about 28 days (+/-7) after the second vaccine dose. The treatment or condition label of this sample denotes: meningococcal conjugate vaccine given as trial control. Vaccinee samples were obtained from the UK trials COV001 and COV002, which included a single-blind randomized controlled phase 2/3 trial of AZD1222 (ChAdOx1 nCoV-19) in healthy adults. Trial participant PBMC samples were collected at day 0 and day 28 after the second dose for TCRbeta chain sequencing. V was cut back by 5 bases and J by 4 bases, leaving a gap of 24 bases between them. Taken from cysteine to phenylalanine, the CDR3 has 17 residues. Here the CDR3 DNA is all that survives: 51 bases in frame from base 1. CDR1 MDHEN and CDR2 SYDVKM are derived from the germline V gene. About this clone: What this receptor recognizes is not known. One base away there is no much larger clone; base qualities are not given.

The CDR3 regions of human TCRbeta chains were analyzed by immunosequencing. The authors processed their data as follows. TCRs in the repertoires were matched against a reference library of SARS-CoV-2-specific TCRs that had been generated with the MIRA antigen-specificity platform. Breadth was defined as the fraction of unique TCRs that were SARS-CoV-2-associated. Depth was defined as the fraction of total T cells that were SARS-CoV-2-associated. Using the MIRA data, every spike-specific TCR was mapped to the spike region that the TCR reacted to and assigned to either a CD4 or a CD8 class. Log10-transformed breadth and depth values were compared by one-way ANOVA with Sidak's multiple comparisons tests. Here the immuneACCESS table is served through TCRdb, limited to in-frame sequences with V and J called. Missing clones are a known gap in these copies; in checked studies unresolved V genes cover under half, and the rest lacks a known reason. V and J calls and clone size are those listed in that table; D and trimming were worked out from the DNA. The table for this sample lists about 210,000 clones; around 94% of them were counted only once. Of the sample, over 1.5% falls within the top ten clones.

This clonotype was sampled from an adult who received the MenACWY meningococcal vaccine as a control. The chain employs TRBV28 and TRBJ2-7; the D gene is possibly TRBD2, with 6 bases matching. The sequenced sample was peripheral blood, obtained 28 days after the second dose of the MenACWY control vaccine. The DNA reads TGTGCCAGCAGTCAGATGGGGCATGGGGCGGGAAGATACGAGCAGTACTTC. This codes for CASSQMGHGAGRYEQYF.